The present entry profiles one T cell receptor beta chain with its context. Trimming shortened V by 6 bases and J by 4 bases, and 9 bases separated the two germline ends. The CDR3 has 13 residues. The germline CDR1 and CDR2 sequences are SNHLY and FYNNEI. The data originate from a study of PD-L1 blockade in urothelial cancer. Study details: When blood samples were assessed, the median T cell count was 120,000 to 150,000.

Between 1 and 8 samples per patient were obtained, pretreatment and on-treatment. The table came from immunoSEQ multiplex PCR; TCRdb's copy has only in-frame clones and leaves some out. The table has 35,000 to 50,000 clones, 70% to 85% seen once. The sequence came from a man in his 70s with urothelial cancer. The V call is TRBV2, the J call TRBJ2-2; D perhaps matches TRBD1 (5 bases). The sample in question was PBMCs, obtained around atezolizumab (anti-PD-L1) treatment. CDR3 DNA sequence: TGTGCCAGCAGGGAGACAGCCACCGGGGAGCTGTTTTTT. It codes for CASRETATGELFF.